This T cell receptor beta chain came from a study of T cell changes during pregnancy in multiple sclerosis. Germline values: CDR1 MNHNS, CDR2 SASEGT. The CDR3 loop spans 18 amino acids. J gave up 4 bases and V 2 bases, and 14 bases lay outside the gene matches. Generated by immunoSEQ multiplex PCR, the TCRdb table keeps only in-frame clones and is missing some. The sample lists tens of thousands of clones, 70% to 90% occurring once. Sample: CD4+ T cells from peripheral blood mononuclear cells, taken in the first trimester of pregnancy. The chain combines TRBV6-1 with TRBJ2-1; the match to TRBD1 covers 7 bases. The source is a female donor with multiple sclerosis, enrolled in a pregnancy study. CDR3 coding DNA: TGTGCCAGCAGTGAATACCCCACAGGGGCCAGGGTTTACAATGAGCAGTTCTTC. Translating gives CASSEYPTGARVYNEQFF.